Below are 28 T cell receptor beta chains sequenced from a single sample in a study of T cell responses to AZD1222 COVID-19 vaccine. Assay used: immunoSEQ multiplex PCR; TCRdb lists only in-frame clones, some missing. The sample has about 140,000 clones, roughly nine tenths seen once. The sample in question was peripheral blood, obtained 28 days after the second AZD1222 dose. These receptors were collected from an adult who received the AZD1222 COVID-19 vaccine.

The chain links TRBV7-9 to TRBJ1-2; D is uncertain. The CDR3 is 13 residues long. Looked up from germline, CDR1 is SEHNR and CDR2 is FQNEAQ (reference sequence). Trimming took off 0 bases at V and 3 bases at J, with 5 bases between the two ends. CDR3 region: CASSLASHYGYTF. CDR3 nucleotides: TGTGCCAGCAGCTTAGCTTCCCACTATGGCTACACCTTC.

The V call is TRBV5-4, the J call TRBJ2-1, with 7 bases identical to TRBD1. The CDR3 length is 14 residues. Germline V gene data show CDR1 as SGHNT and CDR2 as YYREEE (reference sequence). The J segment lost 5 bases and the V segment lost 0 bases, leaving 2 bases of the junction unmatched. CDR3 sequence reads: CASSLDRGNNEQFF. In DNA form, the CDR3 reads TGTGCCAGCAGCTTGGACAGGGGAAACAATGAGCAGTTCTTC.

This chain links TRBV21-1 with TRBJ1-2. TRBV21-1 is noted as a pseudogene. The CDR3 contains 15 residues. In DNA form, the CDR3 reads TGTGCCAGCACCAAGCGGGGACAAATCCCCTATGGCTACACCTTC. Translated: CASTKRGQIPYGYTF.

V is TRBV5-6 and J is TRBJ2-7, with a possible D match to TRBD1 (6 bases). The germline gives CDR1 SGHDT, CDR2 YYEEEE. This CDR3 is 14 amino acids long. The germline V and J ends were trimmed by 6 bases and 2 bases, with 15 bases remaining between them. As DNA, the CDR3 is TGTGCCAGCACCCAAGGACAGATGACCTACGAGCAGTACTTC. Its protein is CASTQGQMTYEQYF. The variable domain in full, with the rest retrieved from reference TRBV5-6 and TRBJ2-7, is DAGVTQSPTHLIKTRGQQVTLRCSPKSGHDTVSWYQQALGQGPQFIFQYYEEEERQRGNFPDRFSGHQFPNYSSELNVNALLLGDSALYLCASTQGQMTYEQYFGPGTRLTVT.

This clone was recorded once. The chain recombines TRBV27 with TRBJ2-2; possibly TRBD1 for D (5 bases). CDR3 size: 15 residues. Trimming took 6 bases from V and 4 from J, leaving 15 bases between them. Germline values: CDR1 MNHEY, CDR2 SMNVEV (reference sequence). CDR3 DNA: TGTGCCAGCAGCCGACAGAAAGGATTCACCGGGGAGCTGTTTTTT. It encodes CASSRQKGFTGELFF.

This sequence joins TRBV2 and TRBJ2-7; D gene unclear. The germline CDR1 and CDR2 sequences are SNHLY and FYNNEI. There are 13 residues in the CDR3. V gave up 6 bases and J gave up 2 bases, with 11 bases separating them. CDR3 region: CASRGTGTYEQYF. CDR3 DNA sequence: TGTGCCAGCAGGGGCACGGGCACCTACGAGCAGTACTTC.

The chain uses TRBV7-6 and TRBJ2-1; TRBD2 agrees at 9 bases. CDR3 length: 15 amino acids. With 1 base clipped from V and 3 bases from J, the junction kept 1 base outside the gene matches. Germline-derived CDR1 and CDR2 are SGHVS and FNYEAQ. CDR3: CASSLGSGGYNEQFF. CDR3 nucleotides: TGTGCCAGCAGCTTAGGTAGCGGGGGCTACAATGAGCAGTTCTTC. The full variable domain, with the rest looked up from reference TRBV7-6 and TRBJ2-1, is GAGVSQSPRYKVTKRGQDVALRCDPISGHVSLYWYRQALGQGPEFLTYFNYEAQQDKSGLPNDRFSAERPEGSISTLTIQRTEQRDSAMYRCASSLGSGGYNEQFFGPGTRLTVL.

The chain links TRBV18 to TRBJ2-3, with 7 bases identical to TRBD2. The germline gives CDR1 KGHSH, CDR2 LQKENI. V lost 4 bases to trimming and J lost 3 bases; unmatched junction nucleotides: 7. The CDR3 is made up of 15 amino acids. The CDR3 DNA reads as TGTGCCAGCTCACGAACGCGGGAGTGGACAGATACGCAGTATTTT. Protein product: CASSRTREWTDTQYF.

The J gene is TRBJ1-2, the V gene TRBV2, with D hard to call. Trimming removed 3 bases at V and 7 bases at J, with 9 bases between. This CDR3 has 12 amino acids. Germline lookup yields CDR1 SNHLY and CDR2 FYNNEI. For the CDR3, the DNA is TGTGCCAGCAGTGAGTTTCGGGTTGGCTACACCTTC. Residues: CASSEFRVGYTF.

The chain employs TRBV27 and TRBJ2-2, with TRBD1 matching 7 bases. This CDR3 has 14 residues. The germline V gene has CDR1 MNHEY and CDR2 SMNVEV (reference sequence). Trimming cost V 7 bases and J 4 bases; bases outside gene matches: 6. Here the CDR3 reads CASIRDRVTGELFF. In nucleotides, the CDR3 is TGTGCCAGCATCCGGGACAGAGTCACCGGGGAGCTGTTTTTT.

The chain couples TRBV2 to TRBJ2-2; D ambiguous. The V gene lost 1 base and the J gene lost 6 bases, with 6 bases spanning the gap. Germline V CDR1 and CDR2: SNHLY, FYNNEI. The CDR3 totals 13 residues. The CDR3 nucleotides read TGTGCCAGCAGTGAAGTATCCTCCGGGGAGCTGTTTTTT. It is translated as CASSEVSSGELFF.

V usage is TRBV18 and J usage is TRBJ2-7, with no clear D. The CDR3 runs to 15 residues. CDR1 and CDR2 (germline): KGHSH, LQKENI. The V and J ends lost 1 base and 5 bases respectively, with 15 bases between them. CDR3 nucleotides: TGTGCCAGCTCACCACGGCTAGTCATAGGCCACGAGCAGTACTTC. It encodes CASSPRLVIGHEQYF. The full variable domain, in which reference TRBV18 and TRBJ2-7 provide the parts outside the CDR3, is NAGVMQNPRHLVRRRGQEARLRCSPMKGHSHVYWYRQLPEEGLKFMVYLQKENIIDESGMPKERFSAEFPKEGPSILRIQQVVRGDSAAYFCASSPRLVIGHEQYFGPGTRLTVT.

The chain is built from TRBV18 and TRBJ1-2, with unresolved D. The V gene's germline CDR1 is KGHSH and CDR2 LQKENI. Deletions cut 2 bases from V and 7 bases from J, with 20 bases between. There are 16 residues in the CDR3. CDR3 region: CASSPMGGRLLFGYTF. The CDR3 bases are TGTGCCAGCTCACCAATGGGAGGGAGGTTGTTGTTTGGCTACACCTTC.

The rearrangement uses TRBV5-5 and TRBJ2-7; D is possibly TRBD1 (6 bases). The germline gives CDR1 SGHKS, CDR2 YYEKEE (reference sequence). This CDR3 is built from 13 residues. Trimming took 5 bases from V and 7 from J, leaving 16 bases between them. The CDR3 protein is CASSPILGAEQYF. DNA for the CDR3: TGTGCCAGCAGTCCGATCTTGGGGGCTGAGCAGTACTTC.

The chain carries TRBV3-1 (or the pseudogene TRBV3-2) and TRBJ2-6; a possible D gene is TRBD2 (7 bases). The CDR3 spans 18 residues. Germline values: CDR1 LGHDT, CDR2 YNNKEL (reference sequence). The V gene lost 3 bases and the J gene lost 2 bases, with 17 bases spanning the gap. CDR3 DNA: TGTGCCAGCAGCCACTTCCTTGGGGGGGCTGCTGGGGCCAACGTCCTGACTTTC. Translating it yields CASSHFLGGAAGANVLTF.

This chain uses TRBV4-3 with TRBJ2-6; D ambiguous. Trimming removed 0 bases from V and 6 bases from J, with 9 bases in between. From germline, CDR1 is LGHNA and CDR2 YSLEER. The CDR3 has 15 residues. Written as DNA, the CDR3 is TGCGCCAGCAGCCAAGACCAGGCTGCGGCCAACGTCCTGACTTTC. The encoded protein is CASSQDQAAANVLTF.

This clone was seen more than once but under ten times. The chain links TRBV6-5 to TRBJ1-3; the match to TRBD1 covers 8 bases. The germline CDR1 and CDR2 sequences are MNHEY and SVGAGI. J gave up 0 bases and V 7 bases, and 5 bases lay outside the gene matches. The CDR3 is 15 amino acids. CDR3 region: CASIRTGNSGNTIYF. CDR3 in DNA: TGTGCCAGCATTCGGACAGGGAACTCTGGAAACACCATATATTTT.

The CDR3 sequence is CASSPETHLARVQETQYF. In DNA form, the CDR3 reads TGCGCCAGCAGCCCCGAGACTCATTTAGCCAGGGTCCAAGAGACCCAGTACTTC. The chain combines TRBV5-1 with TRBJ2-5, with D tentatively TRBD1 (5 bases). With 4 bases removed from V and 1 base from J, the gap between germline ends came to 23 bases. The germline V gene encodes CDR1 SGHRS and CDR2 YFSETQ. The CDR3 has 18 residues. Variable domain in full (rest from reference TRBV5-1 and TRBJ2-5): KAGVTQTPRYLIKTRGQQVTLSCSPISGHRSVSWYQQTPGQGLQFLFEYFSETQRNKGNFPGRFSGRQFSNSRSEMNVSTLELGDSALYLCASSPETHLARVQETQYFGPGTRLLVL.

This sequence joins TRBV19 and TRBJ1-2, with D perhaps matching TRBD1 (5 bases). Per germline, CDR1 LNHDA and CDR2 SQIVND (reference sequence). V lost 0 bases and J lost 1, with 6 bases in between. This CDR3 has 14 amino acids. The CDR3 DNA sequence: TGTGCCAGTAGTATAGACAGGGATAACTATGGCTACACCTTC. Protein product: CASSIDRDNYGYTF.

The chain combines TRBV2 with TRBJ2-2, with D possibly TRBD1 on 6 matching bases. Germline lookup yields CDR1 SNHLY and CDR2 FYNNEI. The germline V and J ends were trimmed by 7 bases and 4 bases, with 13 bases remaining between them. This CDR3 has 14 amino acids. Written as DNA, the CDR3 is TGTGCCAGCACGGGACAAGTAGCCACCGGGGAGCTGTTTTTT. The encoded protein is CASTGQVATGELFF.

The chain couples TRBV29-1 to TRBJ2-7; D call uncertain. The CDR3 is 11 residues long. Trimming shortened V by 7 bases and J by 8 bases, and 15 bases separated the two germline ends. Germline V gene lookup returns CDR1 SQVTM and CDR2 ANQGSEA. CDR3 residues: CSAEDGLKQYF. The CDR3 DNA reads TGCAGCGCCGAGGATGGTCTTAAGCAGTACTTC.

A few counts support this clone. The chain employs TRBV7-9 and TRBJ1-1; no reliable D call. The CDR3 loop spans 15 amino acids. V was clipped by 1 base and J by 0 bases, with 9 bases between them. Germline CDR1 and CDR2: SEHNR and FQNEAQ (reference sequence). The CDR3 DNA reads as TGTGCCAGCAGCTTAGTAGCCGGGTTGAACACTGAAGCTTTCTTT. This gives the protein CASSLVAGLNTEAFF.

This clone was observed a single time. The chain has TRBV5-1 and TRBJ2-1; TRBD2 is a possible D gene (6 bases). CDR1 SGHRS and CDR2 YFSETQ come from the germline V gene. Trimming removed 4 bases from V and 0 bases from J, with 14 bases in between. CDR3 size: 16 residues. The CDR3 spells CASSPRAGSSYNEQFF. CDR3 in DNA: TGCGCCAGCAGCCCTAGGGCGGGGAGCTCCTACAATGAGCAGTTCTTC.

Note on this clone: Other DNA sequences in the same sample also yield this CDR3. This chain connects TRBV18 to TRBJ1-2; D ambiguous. The CDR3 sequence is 13 residues long. CDR1 is KGHSH and CDR2 is LQKENI in the germline V gene. V shed 4 bases and J shed 3 bases, with 9 bases lying between them. The CDR3 bases are TGTGCCAGCTCACAGGGATCGCACTATGGCTACACCTTC. This sequence encodes CASSQGSHYGYTF.

The rearrangement links TRBV15 to TRBJ2-7; D unclear. This CDR3 spans 14 amino acids. From germline, CDR1 is LNHNV and CDR2 YYDKDF (reference sequence). V gave up 5 bases and J gave up 3 bases, with 14 bases separating them. Here the CDR3 DNA reads TGTGCCACCAGCGGGGATCGGACGAACTACGAGCAGTACTTC. Its translation is CATSGDRTNYEQYF.

This chain uses TRBV3-1 (or the pseudogene TRBV3-2) with TRBJ2-3; D uncertain. This CDR3 comprises 13 residues. Germline V gene lookup returns CDR1 LGHDT and CDR2 YNNKEL (reference sequence). V was shortened by 3 bases and J by 2 bases, with 6 bases between the two germline ends. DNA for the CDR3: TGTGCCAGCAGCCAGGGCTACACAGATACGCAGTATTTT. Its translation is CASSQGYTDTQYF.

This chain joins TRBV28 and TRBJ2-1, with TRBD2 identical over 13 bases. The CDR3 length is 17 residues. CDR1 is MDHEN and CDR2 is SYDVKM in the germline V gene. Trimming cost V 2 bases and J 3 bases; bases outside gene matches: 4. The CDR3 DNA follows: TGTGCCAGCAGTTTAGGACTAGCGGGAGCCCTCTACAATGAGCAGTTCTTC. Amino acid sequence: CASSLGLAGALYNEQFF.

The chain recombines TRBV28 with TRBJ2-7; no clear D gene. Trimming stripped 3 bases from V and 6 bases from J, with 9 bases between. Germline CDR1 reads MDHEN; CDR2 reads SYDVKM. This CDR3 contains 12 residues. The CDR3 loop is CASSFPTSEQYF. DNA for the CDR3: TGTGCCAGCAGTTTCCCCACCTCCGAGCAGTACTTC.